This T cell receptor beta chain was retrieved from a study of post-analysis software for immune sequencing data. Study-level points and caveats: Versus controls, multiple sclerosis patients showed significantly lower diversity (normalized Chao1). The five TRBV segments detected at higher frequency in patients than in controls included TRBV5-6, TRBV5-1 and TRBV20-1.

The V end lost 1 base, the J end lost 4 bases, and 12 bases lay between the germline ends. The CDR3 runs 15 residues. The germline V gene has CDR1 LGHDT and CDR2 YNNKEL (reference sequence). This clonotype appeared a few times. Its specificity is unknown. Included in the TCR beta cDNA libraries were unique molecular identifiers. TCRdb analysed the PCR reads with MiXCR anew, one entry per CDR3 protein. There are approximately 770,000 distinct CDR3 sequences in the sample; 46% occur only once, and approximately 5% lies in the top ten. The sequence came from a girl aged 10-17 years with multiple sclerosis. This sequence joins TRBV3-1 and TRBJ2-3; D is possibly TRBD1 or TRBD2 (6 bases each). Sequencing input: blood. CDR3 sequence reads: CASSQGVGGADTQYF. The CDR3 DNA reads TGTGCCAGCAGCCAAGGGGTCGGGGGCGCAGATACGCAGTATTTT.